Each of the 24 T cell receptor beta chains below was sequenced from the same sample in a study of cytomegalovirus exposure and HLA in healthy donors. Data came from immunoSEQ multiplex PCR; TCRdb stores just in-frame clones and leaves some out. The sample carries 65,000 to 90,000 clones, over 85% recorded once. Sequenced: PBMCs. Receptors originate from a woman under 30 in good health and CMV-seropositive.

This clone appeared a single time. The genes are TRBV30 and TRBJ2-3; TRBD2 matches 8 bases. The CDR3 consists of 15 residues. Trimming cost V 2 bases and J 5 bases; bases outside gene matches: 9. Germline CDR1 GTSNPN, CDR2 SVGIG (reference sequence). CDR3: CAWSRVAGSRDTQYF. The CDR3 nucleotides read TGTGCCTGGAGTCGAGTAGCGGGGTCAAGAGATACGCAGTATTTT.

V gene TRBV4-2 combines with J gene TRBJ1-1, with TRBD1 matching over 10 bases. CDR1 and CDR2 from the germline V gene are LGHNA and YNFKEQ. The CDR3 is made up of 17 amino acids. J was trimmed by 0 bases and V by 4 bases; bases with no gene match: 8. This CDR3 reads CASSPPDRGPMNTEAFF. In DNA, the CDR3 is TGTGCCAGCAGCCCCCCCGACAGGGGGCCAATGAACACTGAAGCTTTCTTT.

The gene calls are TRBV6-1 and TRBJ2-1, with TRBD2 matching 8 bases. The V gene end was trimmed by 3 bases and the J gene end by 3 bases; junction bases not matched to a gene: 13. Germline CDR1 is MNHNS and CDR2 is SASEGT. The CDR3 is made up of 18 amino acids. The CDR3 DNA follows: TGTGCCAGCAGTGAGAATCTCCCCGTCGCGGGAGGCTACAATGAGCAGTTCTTC. This translates into CASSENLPVAGGYNEQFF.

The V gene is TRBV6-6, the J gene TRBJ1-4; 10 bases are a match to TRBD1. The CDR3 is made up of 14 amino acids. Germline trimming cut 6 bases from V and 6 bases from J; bases unmatched to any gene: 4. Germline V gene lookup returns CDR1 MNHNY and CDR2 SVGAGI (reference sequence). This chain's CDR3 is CASRPGTGDEKLFF. DNA for the CDR3: TGTGCCAGCAGGCCCGGGACAGGGGATGAAAAACTGTTTTTT.

The chain recombines TRBV19 with TRBJ2-1; D is ambiguous. The CDR3 contains 13 residues. V was trimmed by 7 bases and J by 3 bases, leaving 10 bases between them. Germline CDR1 and CDR2: LNHDA and SQIVND (reference sequence). This CDR3 is CASISPDYNEQFF. DNA of the CDR3: TGTGCCAGTATTAGTCCCGACTACAATGAGCAGTTCTTC.

The J gene is TRBJ2-5, the V gene TRBV2; the D gene is possibly TRBD1 (6 bases). Germline CDR1 and CDR2: SNHLY and FYNNEI. This CDR3 region has 14 residues. Trimming took 1 base from V and 2 from J, leaving 8 bases between them. CDR3 in amino acids: CASSEEQGQETQYF. CDR3 coding DNA: TGTGCCAGCAGTGAAGAACAGGGTCAAGAGACCCAGTACTTC.

This clone was seen only once. The V call is TRBV30, the J call TRBJ2-7, with 8 bases aligning to TRBD1. Germline V CDR1 and CDR2: GTSNPN, SVGIG (reference sequence). V gave up 2 bases and J gave up 3 bases; unmatched junction bases: 6. The CDR3 spans 14 residues. This chain's CDR3 is CAWSPPDRDYEQYF. CDR3 nucleotide sequence: TGTGCCTGGAGTCCCCCGGACAGGGACTACGAGCAGTACTTC.

The CDR3 DNA reads TGTGCCAGCAGCTTGGCCCGGCGACAAGGCCTGTTCTTC. Its translation: CASSLARRQGLFF. The chain recombines TRBV5-8 with TRBJ2-1; D gene unclear. The CDR3 consists of 13 residues. Germline values: CDR1 SGHTS, CDR2 YDEGEE. V was trimmed by 0 bases and J by 15 bases, leaving 16 bases between them.

This chain links TRBV5-1 with TRBJ2-2; no definite D call. Trimming pared 5 bases from V and 6 bases from J, leaving 17 bases between. The CDR3 runs to 15 residues. Germline V gene lookup returns CDR1 SGHRS and CDR2 YFSETQ. The CDR3 DNA sequence: TGCGCCAGCAGTTATGGTACAGTGTGGCCCGGGGAGCTGTTTTTT. Its translation: CASSYGTVWPGELFF.

The chain combines TRBV4-1 with TRBJ1-2, with D perhaps TRBD1 (6 bases). With 0 bases removed from V and 5 bases from J, the gap between germline ends came to 10 bases. The CDR3 runs to 14 residues. Germline V gene lookup returns CDR1 MGHRA and CDR2 YSYEKL. The DNA for the CDR3 is TGCGCCAGCAGCCAAGATAGGACAGCTTATGGCTACACCTTC. Protein product: CASSQDRTAYGYTF.

V usage is TRBV28 and J usage is TRBJ1-2; 8 bases map to TRBD1. Germline CDR1 MDHEN, CDR2 SYDVKM. V was pared by 9 bases and J by 6 bases, with 9 bases of the junction left unmatched. The CDR3 is 13 residues long. The CDR3 DNA is TGTGCCAGTAGGGTTTTGACAGGGGATGGCTACACCTTC. Residues: CASRVLTGDGYTF.

V usage is TRBV7-3 and J usage is TRBJ1-1, with D possibly being TRBD1 (5 bases). Germline CDR1 reads SGHTA; CDR2 reads FQGTGA. This CDR3 is 16 amino acids long. CDR3 residues: CVTNPGRAMVDTEAFF. CDR3 sequence (DNA): TGTGTCACCAACCCCGGCAGGGCGATGGTGGACACTGAAGCTTTCTTT.

The gene calls are TRBV9 and TRBJ1-5; D gene ambiguous. The CDR3 loop spans 14 amino acids. Per germline, CDR1 SGDLS and CDR2 YYNGEE. V gave up 0 bases and J gave up 5 bases, with 9 bases separating them. The CDR3 nucleotides read TGTGCCAGCAGCGTAGGCGGAGTGGATCAGCCCCAGCATTTT. Translated: CASSVGGVDQPQHF.

The V call is TRBV6-4, the J call TRBJ1-5; D is possibly TRBD1 (5 bases). With 1 base removed from V and 7 bases from J, the gap between germline ends came to 14 bases. Germline V CDR1 and CDR2: MRHNA, SNTAGT. The CDR3 has 15 amino acids. DNA for the CDR3: TGTGCCAGCAGTGACTTTATCAGGGTAAGGCAGCCCCAGCATTTT. Residues: CASSDFIRVRQPQHF.

The chain recombines TRBV7-6 with TRBJ2-3; D remains ambiguous. V lost 4 bases and J lost 6, with 8 bases in between. Germline values: CDR1 SGHVS, CDR2 FNYEAQ. The CDR3 length is 12 residues. The CDR3 DNA is TGTGCCAGCAGCTCCCGCGGCGATACGCAGTATTTT. It specifies CASSSRGDTQYF.

The chain employs TRBV30 and TRBJ2-5; 9 bases are a match to TRBD1. Germline CDR1 reads GTSNPN; CDR2 reads SVGIG (reference sequence). The CDR3 is 14 residues long. Trimming took 5 bases from V and 5 from J; bases not matched to a gene: 9. The CDR3 coding sequence is TGTGCCTGGGACCCTACAGGGGGCCGTGAGACCCAGTACTTC. It encodes CAWDPTGGRETQYF. Based on the CDR3 plus reference TRBV30 and TRBJ2-5, the full variable domain is SQTIHQWPATLVQPVGSPLSLECTVEGTSNPNLYWYRQAAGRGLQLLFYSVGIGQISSEVPQNLSASRPQDRQFILSSKKLLLSDSGFYLCAWDPTGGRETQYFGPGTRLLVL.

The chain recombines TRBV30 with TRBJ2-1, with 9 bases aligning to TRBD2. From germline, CDR1 is GTSNPN and CDR2 SVGIG (reference sequence). This CDR3 spans 13 amino acids. The ends lost 4 bases at V and 9 bases at J; junction bases unmatched: 7. The CDR3 coding sequence is TGTGCCTGGACGGCGGGGGGGCTCGGTGAGCAGTTCTTC. Its protein is CAWTAGGLGEQFF.

This clone was seen a few times. The chain is built from TRBV28 and TRBJ2-7; possibly TRBD1 for D (6 bases). CDR1 MDHEN and CDR2 SYDVKM come from the germline V gene. V lost 6 bases and J lost 4, with 10 bases in between. The CDR3 runs 12 residues. Written as DNA, the CDR3 is TGTGCCAGCAGGATAACAGGGTACGAGCAGTACTTC. Translated: CASRITGYEQYF.

V usage is TRBV6-1 and J usage is TRBJ2-7, with a possible D match to TRBD1 (7 bases). V was shortened by 3 bases and J by 1 base, with 16 bases between the two germline ends. This CDR3 has 16 amino acids. Germline V gene data show CDR1 as MNHNS and CDR2 as SASEGT. The CDR3 bases are TGTGCCAGCAGTGATGGGGGGACAGCAAATTCCTACGAGCAGTACTTC. Its protein product is CASSDGGTANSYEQYF.

The table lists this clone with a count of one. The rearrangement joins TRBV27 to TRBJ1-6; perhaps TRBD1 as D (5 bases). The CDR3 sequence is 16 residues long. Germline V gene data show CDR1 as MNHEY and CDR2 as SMNVEV (reference sequence). Trimming left V 0 bases short and J 4 bases short, with 10 bases between. The CDR3 nucleotides are TGTGCCAGCAGTTTATCGACAGACCCGTATAATTCACCCCTCCACTTT. Encoded protein: CASSLSTDPYNSPLHF.

The gene calls are TRBV4-3 and TRBJ1-4, with 9 bases matching TRBD1. Germline V gives CDR1 LGHNA, CDR2 YSLEER. Unmatched junction bases numbered 4, after V lost 1 base and J lost 4 bases. The CDR3 sequence is 16 residues long. CDR3 in DNA: TGCGCCAGCAGCCAAGGAACGGGACAGGGTAATGAAAAACTGTTTTTT. Amino acids: CASSQGTGQGNEKLFF.

This clone was picked up a small number of times. The genes are TRBV6-4 and TRBJ2-1; 10 positions agree with TRBD2. The ends lost 6 bases at V and 8 bases at J; junction bases unmatched: 7. Germline CDR1 MRHNA, CDR2 SNTAGT. The CDR3 is 14 amino acids. The CDR3 bases are TGTGCCAGCAGCCTGAGCGGGGGGGCCGATGAGCAGTTCTTC. Its translation is CASSLSGGADEQFF.

The chain uses TRBV7-8 and TRBJ2-7; 8 bases align to TRBD1. Germline trimming cut 5 bases from V and 3 bases from J; bases unmatched to any gene: 9. Germline V lookup: CDR1 SGHVS, CDR2 FQNEAQ. The CDR3 covers 15 residues. CDR3: CASSPARQGIYEQYF. The CDR3 DNA reads TGTGCCAGCAGCCCAGCACGACAGGGGATCTACGAGCAGTACTTC. Supplemented by reference TRBV7-8 and TRBJ2-7, the full variable domain reads GAGVSQSPRYKVAKRGQDVALRCDPISGHVSLFWYQQALGQGPEFLTYFQNEAQLDKSGLPSDRFFAERPEGSVSTLKIQRTQQEDSAVYLCASSPARQGIYEQYFGPGTRLTVT.

The chain links TRBV11-2 to TRBJ2-3, with 9 bases aligning to TRBD2. This CDR3 has 16 amino acids. Germline loops: CDR1 SGHAT, CDR2 FQNNGV. With V trimmed by 4 bases and J by 10 bases, 15 bases remained unmatched. In DNA, the CDR3 is TGTGCCAGCAGCTCCGACCCCAGCGGGAGGAGGAATCCGCAGTATTTT. The encoded protein is CASSSDPSGRRNPQYF.